This T cell receptor beta chain was captured in a study of beta chain features in type 1 diabetes. Note on this clone: Its target is not known.

The trim removed 0 bases at V and 2 bases at J, leaving 2 bases unmatched. Per the germline V gene, CDR1 is SGDLS and CDR2 is YYNGEE. The CDR3 contains 15 residues. TCRB transcripts that were expressed got sequenced, as all of the isolated RNA had been reverse transcribed. Sequencing of naive, central memory and regulatory T cell samples gave an average of about 3.57 million reads. This table comes from immunoSEQ multiplex PCR, and its TCRdb copy is limited to in-frame clones, with some not included. In the table there are roughly 250,000 clones, about a fifth of which are singletons. Study-wide findings and caveats: PCR might favor shorter templates, but any such skew would affect patients and controls equally. Relative to healthy donors, patients appeared to have naive, central memory and Treg TCRB repertoires that were more similar. Significant though moderate, a shortening of TCRB CDR3s appeared in all four CD4+ subsets of Type 1 diabetes patients. Diminished insertions and augmented deletions at VDJ junctions characterized type 1 diabetes patients.

Sequenced input: naive CD4+ T cells from blood. The chain is built from TRBV9 and TRBJ2-1, with 7 bases that match TRBD1. The source of this sequence is a woman aged 40 to 50 with type 1 diabetes. In DNA, the CDR3 is TGTGCCAGCAGCGTAGTAGGGGGCGCCTACAATGAGCAGTTCTTC. Encoded protein: CASSVVGGAYNEQFF.